Shown below are 4 T cell receptor beta chains from a single sample sequenced in a study of T cell responses to AZD1222 COVID-19 vaccine. Method: immunoSEQ multiplex PCR; TCRdb's copy keeps in-frame clones and lacks some. In the table there are about 140,000 clones, about 90% of which are singletons. The sequenced sample was peripheral blood, obtained 28 days after the second AZD1222 dose. These receptors were taken from an adult who received the AZD1222 COVID-19 vaccine.

The chain is built from TRBV2 and TRBJ1-1; tentative D call: TRBD1 (5 bases). The CDR3 extends over 13 amino acids. CDR1 and CDR2 from the germline V gene are SNHLY and FYNNEI. Trimming left V 6 bases short and J 4 bases short, with 12 bases between. In DNA form, the CDR3 reads TGTGCCAGCAGCGCGAAAGGGACCACTGAAGCTTTCTTT. It translates to CASSAKGTTEAFF.

This clone was picked up one time. This chain uses TRBV11-3 with TRBJ2-1; D is tentatively TRBD1 or TRBD2 (6 bases each). Between the trimmed V and J ends, which lost 3 bases and 5 bases, there was a span of 11 bases. The CDR3 is 14 amino acids. Germline CDR1 SGHNT, CDR2 YENEEA. The CDR3 protein is CASSFPGADNEQFF. Written as DNA, the CDR3 is TGTGCCAGCAGCTTTCCGGGGGCGGACAATGAGCAGTTCTTC.

The chain is built from TRBV19 and TRBJ1-4; the match to TRBD1 covers 9 bases. The trim removed 6 bases at V and 4 bases at J, leaving 3 bases unmatched. Germline CDR1 LNHDA, CDR2 SQIVND (reference sequence). This CDR3 region has 14 residues. The CDR3, as DNA: TGTGCCAGTAGCAAGGACAGGGGTAATGAAAAACTGTTTTTT. Protein sequence: CASSKDRGNEKLFF.

This clone was picked up a small number of times. The chain combines TRBV7-9 with TRBJ2-5, with D hard to call. The CDR3 is made up of 12 amino acids. CDR1 SEHNR and CDR2 FQNEAQ come from the germline V gene (reference sequence). V was shortened by 2 bases and J by 5 bases, with 6 bases between the two germline ends. The CDR3 coding sequence is TGTGCCAGCAGCTTAAGTGGGGAGACCCAGTACTTC. The encoded protein is CASSLSGETQYF.